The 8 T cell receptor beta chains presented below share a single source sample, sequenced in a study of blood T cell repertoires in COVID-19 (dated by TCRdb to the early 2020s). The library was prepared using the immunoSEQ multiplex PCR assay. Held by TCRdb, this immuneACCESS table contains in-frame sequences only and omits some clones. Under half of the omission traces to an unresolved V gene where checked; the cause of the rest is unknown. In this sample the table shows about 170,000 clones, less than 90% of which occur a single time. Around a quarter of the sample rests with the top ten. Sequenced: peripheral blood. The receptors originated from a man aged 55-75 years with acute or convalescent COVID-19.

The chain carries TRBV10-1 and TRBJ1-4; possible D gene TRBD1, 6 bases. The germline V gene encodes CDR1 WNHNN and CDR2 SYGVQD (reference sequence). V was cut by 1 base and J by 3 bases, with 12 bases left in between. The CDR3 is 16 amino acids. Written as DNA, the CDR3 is TGCGCCAGCAGTGAGTATAGGGCAGGGGCTAATGAAAAACTGTTTTTT. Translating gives CASSEYRAGANEKLFF.

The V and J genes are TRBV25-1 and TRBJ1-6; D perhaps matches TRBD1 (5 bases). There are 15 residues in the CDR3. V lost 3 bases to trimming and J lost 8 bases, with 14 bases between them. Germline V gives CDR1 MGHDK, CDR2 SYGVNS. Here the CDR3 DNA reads TGTGCCAGCAGTGACTCTGGGGCTAATGATTCACCCCTCCACTTT. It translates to CASSDSGANDSPLHF.

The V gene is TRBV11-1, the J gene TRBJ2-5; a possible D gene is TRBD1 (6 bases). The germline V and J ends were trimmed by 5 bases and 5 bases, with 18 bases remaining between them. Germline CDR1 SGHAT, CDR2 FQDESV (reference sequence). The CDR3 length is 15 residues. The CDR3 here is CASSLNHRAGETQYF. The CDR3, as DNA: TGTGCCAGCAGCCTCAATCACAGGGCCGGGGAGACCCAGTACTTC. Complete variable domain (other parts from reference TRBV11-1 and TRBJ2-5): EAEVAQSPRYKITEKSQAVAFWCDPISGHATLYWYRQILGQGPELLVQFQDESVVDDSQLPKDRFSAERLKGVDSTLKIQPAELGDSAMYLCASSLNHRAGETQYFGPGTRLLVL.

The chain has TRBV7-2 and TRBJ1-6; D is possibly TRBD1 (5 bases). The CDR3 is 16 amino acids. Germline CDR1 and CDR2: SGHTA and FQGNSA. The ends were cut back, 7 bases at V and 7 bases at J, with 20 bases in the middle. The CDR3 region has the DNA TGTGCCAGCACCCTACCAGGGAACTGGCGCAATTCACCCCTCCACTTT. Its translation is CASTLPGNWRNSPLHF.

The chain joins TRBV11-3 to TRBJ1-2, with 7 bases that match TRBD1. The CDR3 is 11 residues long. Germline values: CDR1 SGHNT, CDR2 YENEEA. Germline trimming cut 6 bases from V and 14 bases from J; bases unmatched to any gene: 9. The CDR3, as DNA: TGTGCCAGCAGTTACAGGGGTGCGTTGACCTTC. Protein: CASSYRGALTF.

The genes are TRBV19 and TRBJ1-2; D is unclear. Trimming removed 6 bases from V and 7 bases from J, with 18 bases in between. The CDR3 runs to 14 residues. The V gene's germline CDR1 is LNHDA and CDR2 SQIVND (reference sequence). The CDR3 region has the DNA TGTGCCAGTAGGCCGGGAAATAGGGAAGGTGGCTACACCTTC. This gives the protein CASRPGNREGGYTF.

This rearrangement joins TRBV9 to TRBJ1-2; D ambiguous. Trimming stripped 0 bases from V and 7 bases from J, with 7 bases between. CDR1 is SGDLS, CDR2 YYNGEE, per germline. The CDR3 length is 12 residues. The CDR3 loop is CASSVAAGGYTF. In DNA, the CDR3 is TGTGCCAGCAGCGTAGCCGCGGGTGGCTACACCTTC.

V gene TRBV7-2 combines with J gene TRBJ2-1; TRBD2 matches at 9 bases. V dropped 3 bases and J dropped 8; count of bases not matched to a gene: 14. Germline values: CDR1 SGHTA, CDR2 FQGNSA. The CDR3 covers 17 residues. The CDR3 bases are TGTGCCAGCAGCTTTAGCCCCATCGGGCGGGAGGGGCATGAGCAGTTCTTC. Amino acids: CASSFSPIGREGHEQFF.